The text below deals with one T cell receptor beta chain. Its antigen is not identified. Use of 60 Vbeta and 13 Jbeta primers characterized the PCR. Only in-frame clones appear in the TCRdb table, and some are missing; sequencing was by immunoSEQ multiplex PCR. The table lists approximately 220,000 clones, roughly 88% of them singletons. This entry comes from a study of cytomegalovirus exposure and HLA in healthy donors. General observations from the study: Among the CMV-associated chains, three were confirmed in vitro as specific for CMV antigens.

The CDR3 length is 17 residues. V gave up 4 bases and J gave up 4 bases, with 21 bases separating them. Germline CDR1 is MNHEY and CDR2 is SMNVEV (reference sequence). Sequencing input: PBMCs. The chain joins TRBV27 to TRBJ2-3; weak D call: TRBD2 (5 bases). The receptor was derived from a boy between 2 and 15 years old in good health and CMV-seronegative. CDR3 in amino acids: CASSSQAATAGSDTQYF. DNA for the CDR3: TGTGCCAGCAGTTCACAAGCGGCGACGGCTGGGTCAGATACGCAGTATTTT.